Shown below are 27 T cell receptor beta chains from a single sample sequenced in a study of CD8+CD57+ T cells in acquired aplastic anemia. Profiles of TCR beta VDJ and CDR3 were generated from a genomic DNA template. TCRdb re-called the reads with MiXCR, one entry per CDR3 protein. The sample lists a few hundred thousand distinct CDR3 sequences; less than 60% were seen once. Patients chosen for sequencing had CD8+CD57+ cells that had expanded, as shown by flow cytometry. The sequencing sample was made of sorted CD4+, CD8+, or CD8+CD57+ T cells (not recorded which) from PBMCs. The receptors were sampled from a human donor with aplastic anemia.

This clonotype came up once. This chain uses TRBV2 with TRBJ1-1; TRBD1 aligns across 8 bases. The CDR3 contains 14 residues. V lost 5 bases and J lost 2; bases outside the gene matches: 4. CDR1 SNHLY and CDR2 FYNNEI come from the germline V gene. This chain's CDR3 is CASSNQGANTEAFF. The CDR3 region has the DNA TGTGCCAGCAGTAATCAGGGGGCTAACACTGAAGCTTTCTTT.

Many counts were recorded for this clonotype. V and J are TRBV2 and TRBJ2-5; D uncertain. Per the germline V gene, CDR1 is SNHLY and CDR2 is FYNNEI. The V end was cut by 7 bases, the J end by 5 bases, with 11 bases between. The CDR3 is 12 amino acids. The CDR3 loop reads CASNQGRETQYF. The CDR3, as DNA: TGTGCCAGCAACCAAGGACGGGAGACCCAGTACTTC. The entire variable domain, with the rest obtained from reference TRBV2 and TRBJ2-5, is as follows: EPEVTQTPSHQVTQMGQEVILRCVPISNHLYFYWYRQILGQKVEFLVSFYNNEISEKSEIFDDQFSVERPDGSNFTLKIRSTKLEDSAMYFCASNQGRETQYFGPGTRLLVL.

For this clonotype: This may be a read error, as it is one base from a much larger clone. This chain joins TRBV28 and TRBJ2-7; no definite D call. The CDR3 consists of 13 residues. The germline CDR1 and CDR2 sequences are MDHEN and SYDVKM. CDR3 sequence: CASCLDRPYEQYF. CDR3 DNA sequence: TGTGCCAGCTGTTTGGATCGCCCCTACGAGCAGTACTTC.

A note on this clonotype: A single base separates this from a much larger clone, so it may be a read error. The chain uses TRBV7-9 and TRBJ2-7, with a weak D call TRBD2 (5 bases). The CDR3 consists of 16 residues. Germline V gene data show CDR1 as SEHNR and CDR2 as FQNEAQ (reference sequence). CDR3 in DNA: TGCGCCAGCAGCTCCAATCCTCTCGGGGAACCCTACGAGCAGTACTTC. As protein: CASSSNPLGEPYEQYF. The entire variable domain, with the rest obtained from reference TRBV7-9 and TRBJ2-7, is as follows: DTGVSQNPRHKITKRGQNVTFRCDPISEHNRLYWYRQTLGQGPEFLTYFQNEAQLEKSRLLSDRFSAERPKGSFSTLEIQRTEQGDSAMYLCASSSNPLGEPYEQYFGPGTRLTVT.

The V gene is TRBV30, the J gene TRBJ1-1; TRBD1 matches at 8 bases. The V and J ends lost 5 bases and 4 bases, in that order; junction bases with no gene match: 6. This CDR3 has 13 amino acids. Germline V CDR1 and CDR2: GTSNPN, SVGIG (reference sequence). The CDR3, as DNA: TGTGCCTGGTCGACAGGGGTGAGCACTGAAGCTTTCTTT. Encoded protein: CAWSTGVSTEAFF.

This clonotype has just a few counts. The gene calls are TRBV2 and TRBJ2-7; TRBD2 is a possible D gene (5 bases). The CDR3 is 16 amino acids. Germline V gives CDR1 SNHLY, CDR2 FYNNEI. V was clipped by 8 bases and J by 3 bases, with 23 bases between them. CDR3 residues: CASSLHRATEGYEQYF. The CDR3 DNA follows: TGTGCCAGCTCACTCCATCGCGCGACTGAGGGCTACGAGCAGTACTTC.

This clonotype was seen repeatedly, ten times or more. V is TRBV6-5 and J is TRBJ2-5; D may match TRBD1 or TRBD2 (5 bases each). Germline CDR1 is MNHEY and CDR2 is SVGAGI. Trimming cost V 7 bases and J 7 bases, with 10 bases left between them. The CDR3 loop spans 11 amino acids. The CDR3 nucleotides read TGTGCCAGCACCGGGGCACGGACCCAGTACTTC. Translated, it gives CASTGARTQYF.

The chain is built from TRBV11-1 and TRBJ2-3, with 7 nucleotides matching TRBD1. The trim removed 6 bases at V and 0 bases at J, leaving 9 bases unmatched. The length of the CDR3 is 16 residues. Germline V lookup: CDR1 SGHAT, CDR2 FQDESV (reference sequence). CDR3 loop: CASSTGDHLSTDTQYF. In nucleotides, the CDR3 is TGTGCCAGCAGTACAGGGGACCACCTAAGCACAGATACGCAGTATTTT.

The chain joins TRBV20-1 to TRBJ2-3, with TRBD1 identical over 9 bases. The V segment lost 5 bases and the J segment 2 bases; nucleotides outside the gene matches: 14. CDR3 length: 17 residues. Germline V gene sequence: CDR1 DFQATT, CDR2 SNEGSKA (reference sequence). This CDR3 reads CSASDRVGTGFTDTQYF. The CDR3 DNA reads as TGCAGTGCTTCGGATCGGGTGGGGACAGGGTTCACAGATACGCAGTATTTT.

The chain employs TRBV2 and TRBJ1-1; D uncertain. The length of the CDR3 is 13 residues. Trimming stripped 4 bases from V and 0 bases from J, with 6 bases between. Germline CDR1 reads SNHLY; CDR2 reads FYNNEI. CDR3 in amino acids: CASSGFLNTEAFF. CDR3 nucleotides: TGTGCCAGCAGTGGGTTCTTGAACACTGAAGCTTTCTTT. Supplemented by reference TRBV2 and TRBJ1-1, the full variable domain reads EPEVTQTPSHQVTQMGQEVILRCVPISNHLYFYWYRQILGQKVEFLVSFYNNEISEKSEIFDDQFSVERPDGSNFTLKIRSTKLEDSAMYFCASSGFLNTEAFFGQGTRLTVV.

This clonotype was counted at least ten times. This chain uses TRBV12-3 or TRBV12-4 with TRBJ1-2; 7 bases match TRBD1. Trimming cost V 4 bases and J 4 bases; bases outside gene matches: 6. The CDR3 spans 14 residues. In DNA form, the CDR3 reads TGTGCCAGCAGTTCCTCCAGGGGGTTCTATGGCTACACCTTC. It yields the protein CASSSSRGFYGYTF.

The CDR3 coding sequence is TGTGCCAGCGCCCACGGCGGGTCACCCCTCCACTTT. This sequence encodes CASAHGGSPLHF. The genes are TRBV12-3 or TRBV12-4 and TRBJ1-6; D gene ambiguous. The CDR3 contains 12 residues. V was clipped by 8 bases and J by 10 bases, with 12 bases between them.

In its sample, this clonotype was seen once. The rearrangement joins TRBV14 to TRBJ1-1, with D hard to call. V was shortened by 3 bases and J by 8 bases, with 13 bases between the two germline ends. This CDR3 spans 13 amino acids. The V gene's germline CDR1 is SGHDN and CDR2 FVKESK. CDR3 in DNA: TGTGCCAGCAGCCATGCCTTAGAGGCCGAAGCTTTCTTT. Its protein product is CASSHALEAEAFF.

The chain is built from TRBV19 and TRBJ2-3; TRBD1 matches 10 bases. V shed 10 bases and J 3 bases; nucleotides not matched to a gene: 7. Germline assignment: CDR1 LNHDA and CDR2 SQIVND (reference sequence). The length of the CDR3 is 14 residues. The CDR3 loop is CATGDRGGTDTQYF. In nucleotides, the CDR3 is TGTGCCACAGGGGACAGGGGCGGTACAGATACGCAGTATTTT.

Worth noting for this clonotype: One junction end disagrees with the germline gene, perhaps due to a read error. The chain has TRBV2 and TRBJ2-7; D unresolved. Germline lookup yields CDR1 SNHLY and CDR2 FYNNEI. The CDR3 spans 13 residues. CDR3: CASSGTGLYEQYF. The CDR3 DNA reads as TGTGCTAGCAGTGGAACCGGCCTCTACGAGCAGTACTTC.

This clonotype showed up many times. The chain carries TRBV9 and TRBJ1-5; 7 bases line up with TRBD1. J was trimmed by 15 bases and V by 3 bases; bases with no gene match: 9. Germline CDR1 and CDR2: SGDLS and YYNGEE. The CDR3 has 12 amino acids. The CDR3 region has the DNA TGTGCCAGCAGCGCATGGGACAGCGGAGGGCATTTT. Translated, it gives CASSAWDSGGHF.

V usage is TRBV15 and J usage is TRBJ2-7; D remains unclear. Trimming took off 2 bases at V and 5 bases at J, with 7 bases between the two ends. The CDR3 covers 12 residues. The V gene's germline CDR1 is LNHNV and CDR2 YYDKDF (reference sequence). CDR3 loop: CATSRPGDEQYF. The CDR3 nucleotides are TGTGCCACCAGCAGACCGGGCGACGAGCAGTACTTC.

This rearrangement joins TRBV24-1 to TRBJ1-2; D is possibly TRBD1 (6 bases). The V and J ends lost 4 bases and 11 bases respectively, with 13 bases between them. Germline lookup yields CDR1 KGHDR and CDR2 SFDVKD. CDR3 length equals 12 residues. The CDR3 sequence is CATSEQGFRYTF. DNA for the CDR3: TGTGCCACCAGTGAACAGGGTTTTCGGTACACCTTC.

The chain is built from TRBV12-3 or TRBV12-4 and TRBJ2-1; the match to TRBD2 covers 8 bases. Trimming cost V 4 bases and J 9 bases; bases outside gene matches: 11. The CDR3 has 15 residues. The CDR3 nucleotides read TGTGCCAGCAGTTCCTATACGGGGGGGCTTGGTGAGCAGTTCTTC. Translating it yields CASSSYTGGLGEQFF.

This clonotype occurred many times. Here the CDR3 reads CASNPQLQANTGELFF. For the CDR3, the DNA is TGTGCCAGCAACCCACAGTTACAGGCGAACACCGGGGAGCTGTTTTTT. The chain recombines TRBV2 with TRBJ2-2, with D perhaps TRBD1 (5 bases). The CDR3 runs 16 residues. Looked up from germline, CDR1 is SNHLY and CDR2 is FYNNEI. Trimming shortened V by 7 bases and J by 0 bases, and 15 bases separated the two germline ends.

The chain has TRBV7-9 and TRBJ2-3, with TRBD2 matching 13 bases. Germline CDR1 reads SEHNR; CDR2 reads FQNEAQ (reference sequence). Unmatched junction bases numbered 4, after V lost 5 bases and J lost 5 bases. The CDR3 totals 15 residues. This CDR3 is CASSPWTSGRDTQYF. Here the CDR3 DNA reads TGTGCCAGCAGCCCATGGACTAGCGGGAGAGATACGCAGTATTTT. The full variable domain, in which reference TRBV7-9 and TRBJ2-3 provide the parts outside the CDR3, is DTGVSQNPRHKITKRGQNVTFRCDPISEHNRLYWYRQTLGQGPEFLTYFQNEAQLEKSRLLSDRFSAERPKGSFSTLEIQRTEQGDSAMYLCASSPWTSGRDTQYFGPGTRLTVL.

This clonotype occurred many times. The chain couples TRBV19 to TRBJ2-7; 7 bases are shared with TRBD1. The CDR3 is 15 residues long. The V segment lost 4 bases and the J segment 0 bases; nucleotides outside the gene matches: 6. The germline gives CDR1 LNHDA, CDR2 SQIVND (reference sequence). The CDR3 DNA sequence: TGTGCCAGTAGTAGGACAGGTGGTAACTCCTACGAGCAGTACTTC. Translating gives CASSRTGGNSYEQYF.

This clonotype was found many times. This chain uses TRBV7-8 with TRBJ2-2, with TRBD2 matching over 10 bases. Germline V gene sequence: CDR1 SGHVS, CDR2 FQNEAQ. J was trimmed by 7 bases and V by 3 bases; bases with no gene match: 8. The length of the CDR3 is 16 residues. As DNA, the CDR3 is TGTGCCAGCAGCTTGGCTAGCGGGGGAGGCGGCGGGGAGCTGTTTTTT. Translation gives CASSLASGGGGGELFF.

This clonotype has at least ten counts. The gene calls are TRBV5-1 and TRBJ1-4, with D unclear. CDR1 SGHRS and CDR2 YFSETQ come from the germline V gene. V lost 9 bases and J lost 7, with 4 bases in between. The CDR3 totals 9 residues. The CDR3 spells CAIREKLFF. DNA of the CDR3: TGCGCCATCCGTGAAAAACTGTTTTTT.

The gene calls are TRBV5-1 and TRBJ2-5, with D possibly being TRBD1 (5 bases). Per germline, CDR1 SGHRS and CDR2 YFSETQ. This CDR3 comprises 15 residues. Between the trimmed V and J ends, which lost 3 bases and 0 bases, there was a span of 12 bases. In DNA, the CDR3 is TGCGCCAGCAGCTCCCTACCAGGGAACCAAGAGACCCAGTACTTC. Its protein is CASSSLPGNQETQYF.

The chain employs TRBV20-1 and TRBJ1-2; 7 positions match TRBD1. Trimming cost V 2 bases and J 3 bases; bases outside gene matches: 9. CDR1 and CDR2 (germline): DFQATT, SNEGSKA (reference sequence). This CDR3 has 15 residues. The DNA for the CDR3 is TGCAGTGCTAGAATTGGCCGGGACAGCTACTATGGCTACACCTTC. Amino acids: CSARIGRDSYYGYTF.

This clonotype was detected only a few times. The chain is built from TRBV6-2 or TRBV6-3 and TRBJ2-2, with 8 bases that match TRBD2. This CDR3 contains 17 residues. The J segment lost 0 bases and the V segment lost 4 bases, leaving 7 bases of the junction unmatched. Germline assignment: CDR1 MNHEY and CDR2 SVGEGT. The CDR3 DNA sequence: TGTGCCAGCAGTTCCGGACTAGCCGTTACGAACACCGGGGAGCTGTTTTTT. It specifies CASSSGLAVTNTGELFF.